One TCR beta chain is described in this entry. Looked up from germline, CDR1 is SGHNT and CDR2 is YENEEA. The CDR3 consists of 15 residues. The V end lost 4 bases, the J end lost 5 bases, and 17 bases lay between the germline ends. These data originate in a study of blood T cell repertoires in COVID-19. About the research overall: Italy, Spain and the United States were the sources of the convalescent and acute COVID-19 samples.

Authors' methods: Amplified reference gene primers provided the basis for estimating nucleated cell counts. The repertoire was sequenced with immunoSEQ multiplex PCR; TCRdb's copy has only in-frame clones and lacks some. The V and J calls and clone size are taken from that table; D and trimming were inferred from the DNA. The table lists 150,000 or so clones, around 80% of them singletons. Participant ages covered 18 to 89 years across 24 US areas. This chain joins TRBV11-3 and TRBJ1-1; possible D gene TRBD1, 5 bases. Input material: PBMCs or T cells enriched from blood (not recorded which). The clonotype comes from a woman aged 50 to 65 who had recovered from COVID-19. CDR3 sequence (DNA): TGTGCCAGCAGCTCGGGGGGACGAGGGGATACTGAAGCTTTCTTT. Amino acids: CASSSGGRGDTEAFF.